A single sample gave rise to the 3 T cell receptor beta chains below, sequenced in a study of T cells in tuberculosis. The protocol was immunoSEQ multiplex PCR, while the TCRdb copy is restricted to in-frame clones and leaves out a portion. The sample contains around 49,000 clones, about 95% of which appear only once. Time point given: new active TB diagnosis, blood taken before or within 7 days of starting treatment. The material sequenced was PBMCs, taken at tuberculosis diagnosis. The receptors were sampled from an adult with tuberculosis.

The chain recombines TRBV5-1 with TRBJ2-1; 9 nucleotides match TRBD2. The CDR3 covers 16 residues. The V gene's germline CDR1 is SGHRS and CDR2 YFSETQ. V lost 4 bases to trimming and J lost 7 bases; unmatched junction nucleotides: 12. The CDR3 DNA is TGCGCCAGCAGCCTCGGCGGGAGGGTGAGTACGAATGAGCAGTTCTTC. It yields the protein CASSLGGRVSTNEQFF. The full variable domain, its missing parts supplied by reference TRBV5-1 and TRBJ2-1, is KAGVTQTPRYLIKTRGQQVTLSCSPISGHRSVSWYQQTPGQGLQFLFEYFSETQRNKGNFPGRFSGRQFSNSRSEMNVSTLELGDSALYLCASSLGGRVSTNEQFFGPGTRLTVL.

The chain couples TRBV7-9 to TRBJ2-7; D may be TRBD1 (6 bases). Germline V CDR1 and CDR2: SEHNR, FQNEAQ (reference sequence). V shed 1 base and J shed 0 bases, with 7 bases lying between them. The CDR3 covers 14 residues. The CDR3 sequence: CASSLGTVSYEQYF. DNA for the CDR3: TGTGCCAGCAGCTTAGGGACAGTCTCCTACGAGCAGTACTTC.

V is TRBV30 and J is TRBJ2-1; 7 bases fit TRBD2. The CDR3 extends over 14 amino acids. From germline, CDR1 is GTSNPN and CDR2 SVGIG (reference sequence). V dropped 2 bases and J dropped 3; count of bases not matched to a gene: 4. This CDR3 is CAWSLGGSYNEQFF. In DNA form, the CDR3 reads TGTGCCTGGAGTTTGGGCGGGAGCTACAATGAGCAGTTCTTC.